This T cell receptor (beta chain) originates from a study of cytomegalovirus exposure and HLA in healthy donors. General study results and limits: The listing of 150 to 200 TCR beta chains classed them as cytomegalovirus-associated.

Germline-derived CDR1 and CDR2 are MNHNY and SVGAGI (reference sequence). V trimming: 4 bases; J trimming: 2 bases; junction bases outside the gene matches: 7. The CDR3 covers 16 residues. Sequenced by immunoSEQ multiplex PCR; TCRdb stores in-frame clones only, minus some. The sample has 190,000 or so clones, about 80% seen once. Note on this clone: The antigen remains undetermined.

Among the roughly 120 subjects of the validation cohort, separate from the roughly 700-subject first cohort, were the donors. This chain links TRBV6-6 with TRBJ2-2; 7 bases line up with TRBD2. The specimen sequenced was PBMCs. The receptor was derived from a woman between 18 and 30 years old in good health and CMV-seropositive. The CDR3, as DNA: TGTGCCAGCAGTTCGATGGGCGGGGGTAACACCGGGGAGCTGTTTTTT. Residues: CASSSMGGGNTGELFF.